What follows are 19 T cell receptor beta chains derived from one specimen sequenced in a study of blood T cell repertoires in COVID-19. Using immunoSEQ multiplex PCR, the repertoire was profiled, and TCRdb retains in-frame clones only, with some absent. This table has 130,000 to 150,000 clones, around four fifths appearing once. The source material was peripheral blood. The receptors stem from a woman aged 40 to 55 with active or convalescent COVID-19.

The J gene is TRBJ2-7, the V gene TRBV19; 8 positions match TRBD1. Trimming cost V 5 bases and J 1 base; bases outside gene matches: 7. This CDR3 region has 15 residues. Germline CDR1 reads LNHDA; CDR2 reads SQIVND (reference sequence). CDR3: CASSPRTGRSYEQYF. CDR3 nucleotides: TGTGCCAGTAGTCCCCGGACAGGGAGGTCCTACGAGCAGTACTTC.

This sequence joins TRBV28 and TRBJ1-2, with D possibly matching TRBD1 (6 bases). Trimming removed 10 bases from V and 7 bases from J, with 16 bases in between. The CDR3 has 12 amino acids. Germline CDR1 and CDR2: MDHEN and SYDVKM. The CDR3 bases are TGTGCCACCTTAGACAGGTCGCGTGGCTACACCTTC. This encodes CATLDRSRGYTF.

The CDR3 protein is CAWSVEAVNSPLHF. DNA for the CDR3: TGTGCCTGGAGTGTGGAGGCGGTTAATTCACCCCTCCACTTT. V is TRBV30 and J is TRBJ1-6; D call uncertain. The CDR3 is made up of 14 amino acids. V lost 0 bases and J lost 6, with 9 bases in between. Per the germline V gene, CDR1 is GTSNPN and CDR2 is SVGIG (reference sequence).

This clone came up a few times. CDR3 in amino acids: CASSYRGRRVDGYTF. The CDR3 nucleotides read TGTGCCAGCAGCTACAGGGGGCGAAGGGTAGATGGCTACACCTTC. The chain employs TRBV7-9 and TRBJ1-2, with 9 nucleotides matching TRBD1. V trimming: 4 bases; J trimming: 6 bases; junction bases outside the gene matches: 9. The CDR3 sequence is 15 residues long. Per germline, CDR1 SEHNR and CDR2 FQNEAQ (reference sequence).

The chain couples TRBV25-1 to TRBJ1-1; 10 bases agree with TRBD1. Germline V gene data show CDR1 as MGHDK and CDR2 as SYGVNS. The CDR3 sequence is 14 residues long. J gave up 5 bases and V 4 bases, and 4 bases lay outside the gene matches. CDR3 in DNA: TGTGCCAGCAGTGGGACAGGGGGGGGGACTGAAGCTTTCTTT. Protein: CASSGTGGGTEAFF.

The chain is built from TRBV18 and TRBJ1-5; weak D call: TRBD1 (5 bases). V lost 4 bases to trimming and J lost 4 bases, with 23 bases between them. CDR1 is KGHSH and CDR2 is LQKENI in the germline V gene. The CDR3 spans 18 residues. CDR3 residues: CASSREGTTAGKNQPQHF. CDR3 bases: TGTGCCAGCTCACGGGAGGGCACCACGGCAGGGAAGAATCAGCCCCAGCATTTT.

This rearrangement joins TRBV15 to TRBJ2-2; possible D gene TRBD2, 6 bases. CDR3 length: 13 amino acids. The germline CDR1 and CDR2 sequences are LNHNV and YYDKDF (reference sequence). V was clipped by 7 bases and J by 7 bases, with 13 bases between them. The CDR3 region is CATKRTTLGELFF. CDR3 bases: TGTGCCACCAAGAGGACTACCCTCGGGGAGCTGTTTTTT.

CDR3 loop: CASSLSYPPTSPIYGYTF. The CDR3 coding sequence is TGTGCCAGCAGTTTATCTTACCCCCCGACTTCACCTATTTATGGCTACACCTTC. The genes are TRBV27 and TRBJ1-2; the D is unclear. Germline loops: CDR1 MNHEY, CDR2 SMNVEV (reference sequence). Trimming pared 0 bases from V and 5 bases from J, leaving 22 bases between. The CDR3 loop spans 18 amino acids.

In nucleotides, the CDR3 is TGTGCCAGCAGTTTGGGACAGCTCAATCAGCCCCAGCATTTT. Translated, it gives CASSLGQLNQPQHF. This rearrangement joins TRBV28 to TRBJ1-5; TRBD1 matches 7 bases. V was clipped by 3 bases and J by 3 bases; unmatched bases: 2. Germline V CDR1 and CDR2: MDHEN, SYDVKM. CDR3 length: 14 amino acids.

V gene TRBV30 combines with J gene TRBJ2-5; possible D gene TRBD2, 6 bases. This CDR3 region has 14 residues. Germline V gene sequence: CDR1 GTSNPN, CDR2 SVGIG (reference sequence). The germline V and J ends were trimmed by 4 bases and 1 base, with 13 bases remaining between them. The CDR3 coding sequence is TGTGCCTGGATGAGGGCGGGAAGCCAAGAGACCCAGTACTTC. Its protein product is CAWMRAGSQETQYF.

V is TRBV4-1 and J is TRBJ2-6, with TRBD2 identical over 8 bases. Trimming cost V 2 bases and J 4 bases; bases outside gene matches: 10. Germline-derived CDR1 and CDR2 are MGHRA and YSYEKL. The CDR3 covers 18 residues. In DNA form, the CDR3 reads TGCGCCAGCAGCCAATTCCCGGGAGGGGATGGAGGGGCCAACGTCCTGACTTTC. It translates to CASSQFPGGDGGANVLTF.

This chain uses TRBV28 with TRBJ1-3, with D perhaps matching TRBD1 (5 bases). Germline loops: CDR1 MDHEN, CDR2 SYDVKM. With 4 bases removed from V and 8 bases from J, the gap between germline ends came to 15 bases. CDR3 length equals 14 residues. The CDR3 loop reads CASSSQDIPDTIYF. CDR3 DNA sequence: TGTGCCAGCAGTTCCCAGGACATCCCCGACACCATATATTTT.

V gene TRBV12-3 or TRBV12-4 combines with J gene TRBJ1-2; D gene ambiguous. The ends were cut back, 7 bases at V and 4 bases at J, with 13 bases in the middle. CDR3 length: 13 amino acids. The CDR3 loop reads CASKQRISYGYTF. Written as DNA, the CDR3 is TGTGCCAGCAAACAGCGGATATCCTATGGCTACACCTTC.

V and J are TRBV3-1 (or the pseudogene TRBV3-2) and TRBJ1-1; TRBD1 aligns across 11 bases. The junction had 8 bases not matched to a gene; V was cut back by 3 bases and J by 2 bases. The CDR3 runs to 17 residues. Germline values: CDR1 LGHDT, CDR2 YNNKEL (reference sequence). The CDR3 DNA is TGTGCCAGCAGCCACCCTCCGGGACAGGGGGGAAACACTGAAGCTTTCTTT. Protein sequence: CASSHPPGQGGNTEAFF.

This chain uses TRBV19 with TRBJ2-6, with D maybe TRBD2 (5 bases). Trimming pared 4 bases from V and 0 bases from J, leaving 16 bases between. The germline CDR1 and CDR2 sequences are LNHDA and SQIVND (reference sequence). There are 18 residues in the CDR3. The CDR3 nucleotides are TGTGCCAGTAGTAATGCGGGCCGTGATTACTCTGGGGCCAACGTCCTGACTTTC. This gives the protein CASSNAGRDYSGANVLTF.

CDR3 protein: CASSLGGRDRGPDQPQHF. The CDR3 DNA reads TGTGCCAGCAGCTTAGGGGGGAGGGACAGGGGACCGGATCAGCCCCAGCATTTT. The chain has TRBV7-9 and TRBJ1-5; 10 nucleotides match TRBD1. V gave up 1 base and J gave up 5 bases; unmatched junction bases: 11. CDR3 length: 18 residues. Per germline, CDR1 SEHNR and CDR2 FQNEAQ (reference sequence).

The J gene is TRBJ1-5, the V gene TRBV27; TRBD1 agrees at 10 bases. Germline trimming cut 6 bases from V and 4 bases from J; bases unmatched to any gene: 6. The germline CDR1 and CDR2 sequences are MNHEY and SMNVEV (reference sequence). The CDR3 has 15 residues. The CDR3 loop is CASSRQGASNQPQHF. The CDR3 coding sequence is TGTGCCAGCAGCCGACAGGGGGCTAGTAATCAGCCCCAGCATTTT.

J is TRBJ2-7 and V is TRBV5-4; possible D gene TRBD1, 6 bases. This CDR3 comprises 15 residues. CDR1 and CDR2 from the germline V gene are SGHNT and YYREEE (reference sequence). V shed 3 bases and J shed 4 bases, with 17 bases lying between them. CDR3 loop: CASSSTGNPRYEQYF. The CDR3 DNA sequence: TGTGCCAGCAGCTCGACAGGCAACCCGAGATACGAGCAGTACTTC. Supplemented by reference TRBV5-4 and TRBJ2-7, the full variable domain reads ETGVTQSPTHLIKTRGQQVTLRCSSQSGHNTVSWYQQALGQGPQFIFQYYREEENGRGNFPPRFSGLQFPNYSSELNVNALELDDSALYLCASSSTGNPRYEQYFGPGTRLTVT.

The CDR3 DNA is TGTGCCAGCCTCCGGGACAGGGAAGAAGCTTTCTTT. This encodes CASLRDREEAFF. The chain carries TRBV19 and TRBJ1-1; TRBD1 aligns across 9 bases. The length of the CDR3 is 12 residues. Germline V gives CDR1 LNHDA, CDR2 SQIVND (reference sequence). V lost 9 bases to trimming and J lost 8 bases; unmatched junction nucleotides: 7.